These T cell receptor beta chains were read from a single sample in a study of graft-versus-host responses after intestinal transplantation. Assay used: immunoSEQ multiplex PCR; TCRdb lists only in-frame clones, some missing. The repertoire holds about 80,000 clones, with about nine tenths as singletons. The sequences come from PBMCs, collected 98 days after intestinal transplantation. These TCRs come from a human patient who received an intestinal transplant, so some T cells may come from the graft donor. The CDR3 runs from the conserved cysteine through the conserved F or W. The D gene is left open where the match is weak. Clone size is shown for a subset of rows, as once, few, many or a class of expanded clone.

TRBV6-6	NA	NA	TRBJ2-1	CASSSDSYNEQFF	TGTGCCAGCAGTTCCGACAGTTACAATGAGCAGTTCTTC
TRBV6-5	TRBD2	NA	TRBJ2-5	CASSYSGGEETQYF	TGTGCCAGCAGTTACAGCGGGGGGGAAGAGACCCAGTACTTC
TRBV6-6	NA	NA	TRBJ2-2	CASSYSQVTGELFF	TGTGCCAGCAGTTACTCTCAGGTTACCGGGGAGCTGTTTTTT
TRBV7-6	TRBD2	NA	TRBJ2-1	CASSLASGREQFF	TGTGCCAGCAGCTTAGCTAGCGGGAGGGAACAGTTCTTC
TRBV2	TRBD2	NA	TRBJ2-3	CASSEAGGPDTQYF	TGTGCCAGCAGTGAAGCGGGAGGGCCAGATACGCAGTATTTT
TRBV5-1	NA	NA	TRBJ2-2	CASGANTGELFF	TGCGCCAGCGGGGCGAACACCGGGGAGCTGTTTTTT
TRBV27	NA	NA	TRBJ1-6	CASSFYRRESSYNSPLHF	TGTGCCAGCAGTTTCTACAGACGGGAGAGCTCCTATAATTCACCCCTCCACTTT
TRBV6-5	NA	NA	TRBJ2-5	CASSESDYQETQYF	TGTGCCAGCAGTGAATCGGACTATCAAGAGACCCAGTACTTC
TRBV5-1	TRBD2	NA	TRBJ2-3	CASSPRLAGTSTDTQYF	TGCGCCAGCAGCCCTCGACTAGCGGGGACTAGCACAGATACGCAGTATTTT
TRBV29-1	NA	NA	TRBJ1-2	CSVETPGSYGYTF	TGCAGCGTTGAAACGCCAGGATCCTATGGCTACACCTTC
TRBV6-7	TRBD1	NA	TRBJ2-2	CASRKRWDREYFGATGELFF	TGTGCCAGCAGGAAGCGATGGGACAGGGAGTACTTTGGGGCCACCGGGGAGCTGTTTTTT
TRBV5-1	TRBD2	NA	TRBJ2-1	CASSSATSGSEQFF	TGCGCCAGCAGCTCAGCTACTAGCGGGAGTGAGCAGTTCTTC
TRBV11-2	TRBD2	once	TRBJ2-1	CASSLGITGLAGRNEQFF	TGTGCCAGCAGCTTAGGGATAACGGGACTAGCGGGACGGAATGAGCAGTTCTTC
TRBV4-1	NA	NA	TRBJ2-7	CASSQEQGVPYEQYF	TGCGCCAGCAGCCAAGAGCAGGGCGTACCCTACGAGCAGTACTTC
TRBV4-1	TRBD2	NA	TRBJ2-7	CASSQEVLAGVSEQYF	TGCGCCAGCAGCCAAGAGGTTCTAGCGGGAGTCAGCGAGCAGTACTTC
TRBV6-1	NA	NA	TRBJ2-5	CASSDRGIRVVHYF	TGTGCCAGCAGTGATAGGGGGATTCGAGTAGTTCATTACTTC